A single sample is the source of the 9 T cell receptor beta chains below, sequenced in a study of blood T cell repertoires in COVID-19. Method: immunoSEQ multiplex PCR; TCRdb's copy keeps in-frame clones and lacks some. Among hundreds of thousands of clones listed, about 88% were seen once. Sequences were obtained from PBMCs or T cells enriched from blood (not recorded which). All receptors come from a woman aged 35 to 49 who had recovered from COVID-19.

A remark on this clone: Other DNA sequences from this sample encode an identical CDR3 as well. The rearrangement links TRBV5-1 to TRBJ1-5; TRBD1 might be the D (6 bases). Trimming took 1 base from V and 2 from J, leaving 10 bases between them. CDR1 and CDR2 (germline): SGHRS, YFSETQ. This CDR3 comprises 15 residues. The CDR3 sequence is CASSLKGGGNQPQHF. CDR3 DNA sequence: TGCGCCAGCAGCTTGAAAGGGGGGGGCAATCAGCCCCAGCATTTT.

The chain recombines TRBV5-4 with TRBJ2-6; D possibly corresponds to TRBD2 (5 bases). V lost 4 bases and J 0 bases, leaving 8 bases between the germline ends. There are 15 residues in the CDR3. Germline CDR1 is SGHNT and CDR2 is YYREEE (reference sequence). The CDR3, as DNA: TGTGCCAGCAGCCAAACTAGCTCTGGGGCCAACGTCCTGACTTTC. This codes for CASSQTSSGANVLTF. Drawing the rest from reference TRBV5-4 and TRBJ2-6, the complete variable domain is ETGVTQSPTHLIKTRGQQVTLRCSSQSGHNTVSWYQQALGQGPQFIFQYYREEENGRGNFPPRFSGLQFPNYSSELNVNALELDDSALYLCASSQTSSGANVLTFGAGSRLTVL.

The chain uses TRBV10-3 and TRBJ2-1, with 8 bases matching TRBD2. CDR3 size: 15 residues. The junction had 4 bases not matched to a gene; V was cut back by 4 bases and J by 2 bases. The V gene's germline CDR1 is ENHRY and CDR2 SYGVKD. CDR3 in amino acids: CAISATGGTYNEQFF. In nucleotides, the CDR3 is TGTGCCATCAGTGCAACGGGGGGGACCTACAATGAGCAGTTCTTC.

The chain couples TRBV3-1 (or the pseudogene TRBV3-2) to TRBJ1-5; 9 bases map to TRBD1. The J segment lost 4 bases and the V segment lost 4 bases, leaving 5 bases of the junction unmatched. Germline CDR1 reads LGHDT; CDR2 reads YNNKEL (reference sequence). The CDR3 contains 15 residues. This CDR3 reads CASSLGTGHNQPQHF. The CDR3 bases are TGTGCCAGCAGCCTCGGGACAGGGCATAATCAGCCCCAGCATTTT.

This rearrangement joins TRBV7-6 to TRBJ1-4; D possibly corresponds to TRBD1 (6 bases). The germline V gene has CDR1 SGHVS and CDR2 FNYEAQ. CDR3 length: 14 amino acids. Trimming left V 5 bases short and J 7 bases short, with 14 bases between. DNA for the CDR3: TGTGCCAGCAGCAGTACCACAGGGAGTGAAAAACTGTTTTTT. Translated, it gives CASSSTTGSEKLFF.

The rearrangement joins TRBV7-9 to TRBJ1-3, with 9 bases matching TRBD1. CDR3 length: 15 amino acids. Losses at the gene ends were 2 bases for V and 6 bases for J; bases not matched to a gene: 5. CDR1 and CDR2 from the germline V gene are SEHNR and FQNEAQ (reference sequence). This chain's CDR3 is CASSLYGQGINTIYF. The CDR3 bases are TGTGCCAGCAGCTTATACGGACAGGGGATAAACACCATATATTTT.

Comments on this clone: The germline gene is not matched at one end of the junction; a read error may be the cause. The J gene is TRBJ1-2, the V gene TRBV7-9, with a weak D call TRBD1 (6 bases). Germline CDR1 is SEHNR and CDR2 is FQNEAQ (reference sequence). This CDR3 spans 11 amino acids. CDR3 DNA: TGTGCCAGCAGCTTGGGGGCGAGCTTTGCCTTC. It codes for CASSLGASFAF.

The rearrangement joins TRBV9 to TRBJ1-4; tentatively, D is TRBD1 (5 bases). The CDR3 totals 16 residues. Trimming pared 0 bases from V and 3 bases from J, leaving 12 bases between. Germline V gene sequence: CDR1 SGDLS, CDR2 YYNGEE. CDR3 sequence reads: CASSVAVQGPNEKLFF. The CDR3 region has the DNA TGTGCCAGCAGCGTAGCTGTTCAGGGCCCTAATGAAAAACTGTTTTTT.

This chain links TRBV7-9 with TRBJ1-4; 8 bases are shared with TRBD1. V shed 5 bases and J 5 bases; nucleotides not matched to a gene: 7. CDR1 is SEHNR, CDR2 FQNEAQ, per germline (reference sequence). The CDR3 runs 15 residues. CDR3 sequence (DNA): TGTGCCAGCAGCCAAAGGACAGGGAGAAATGAAAAACTGTTTTTT. Translated, it gives CASSQRTGRNEKLFF.